This T cell receptor beta chain is drawn from a study of T cells in Graves' hyperthyroidism and ophthalmopathy. Study findings and constraints: Blood samples included most of the expanded thyroid clonotypes exceeding 0.001.

Newly diagnosed hyperthyroidism, duration under 2 months, in patients aged 18 to 65. About this clonotype: What it recognizes is unknown.

There were TCR beta CDR3 regions amplified from RNA transcripts. The TCR CDR3 first-round RT-PCR relied on the HTBI primer set. One entry per CDR3 protein, called by TCRdb with MiXCR from the multiplex PCR reads. The table shows 250,000 to 300,000 distinct CDR3 sequences, with just over 14% occurring only once. Trimming stripped 0 bases from V and 6 bases from J, with 12 bases between. Germline V gene data show CDR1 as SGDLS and CDR2 as YYNGEE. The CDR3 is 14 residues long. The specimen was blood. The clonotype originates from a woman in her forties with Graves' hyperthyroidism that later progressed to Graves' ophthalmopathy. The chain combines TRBV9 with TRBJ1-2; D is unresolved. Written as DNA, the CDR3 is TGTGCCAGCAGCGTAGGGTCGGAAATCGATGGCTACACCTTC. This encodes CASSVGSEIDGYTF.